A selection of T cell receptor beta chains follows, all from one sample in a study of metastatic and nonmetastatic thyroid tumors. TCRdb re-called clones via MiXCR from the PCR reads. The sample has 15,000 or so clones; roughly 4% are singletons. Input material: tumor tissue. The origin of the receptors is a female donor with papillary thyroid cancer or a benign thyroid nodule (not recorded which). Some clones in this sample may be carry-over from other donors' samples. Each CDR3 is given with its conserved first and last residue. The D gene is left open where the match is weak. The size field is filled for only some rows; it gives once, few, many or a size class.

>TRBJ1-1|TRBV2|NA|NA
TGTGCCAGCAGTGTTGGGGAGAACACTGAGGCTTTCTTT
CASSVGENTEAFF
>TRBJ1-6|TRBV6-4|NA|few
TGTGCCACCTCCATCATGAGGTCTAATTCACCCCTCCACTTT
CATSIMRSNSPLHF
>TRBJ2-1|TRBV6-2/TRBV6-3|NA|NA
TGTGCCAGCAGTTACCGGGACTACAATGAGCAGTTCTTC
CASSYRDYNEQFF
>TRBJ1-1|TRBV6-2/TRBV6-3|NA|few
TGTGCCAGCAGTATTGGACAGAGCGGCACTGAAGCTTTCTTT
CASSIGQSGTEAFF
>TRBJ2-3|TRBV6-1|NA|NA
TGTGCCAGCAACCTTGGCGGGGCTAGCACAGATACGCAGTATTTT
CASNLGGASTDTQYF
>TRBJ1-3|TRBV6-1|NA|few
TGTGCCAGCAGGAACTCTGGAAACACCATATATTTT
CASRNSGNTIYF
>TRBJ2-2|TRBV7-8|TRBD1|few
TGTGCCAGCAGCTTTACAGGGGGCGGCACCGGGGAGCTGTTTTTT
CASSFTGGGTGELFF
>TRBJ1-5|TRBV2|NA|few
TGTGCCAGCAAACGGGGGGCTCTCAATCAGCCCCAGCATTTT
CASKRGALNQPQHF
>TRBJ2-7|TRBV20-1|NA|NA
TGCAGTGCTAGAAGTTGGCGGTACCTCTACGAGCAGTACTTC
CSARSWRYLYEQYF
>TRBJ1-2|TRBV24-1|NA|few
TGTGCCACGAAGGACGGAGCATACTATGGCTACACCTTC
CATKDGAYYGYTF
>TRBJ2-7|TRBV5-1|TRBD1|few
TGCGCCAGCAGGGAGGGACAGGGGGTTCGCGAGCAGTACTTC
CASREGQGVREQYF
>TRBJ2-2|TRBV6-5|TRBD1|NA
TGTGCCAGCAATTGGGTTCAGGGGGCATGGACCGGGGAGCTGTTTTTT
CASNWVQGAWTGELFF
>TRBJ2-6|TRBV7-3|NA|few
TGTGCCAGCAGCTTCGGGCCCTCTGGGGCCAACGTCCTGACTTTC
CASSFGPSGANVLTF
>TRBJ2-4|TRBV10-3|TRBD2|many
TGTGCCATCAGTGATGGCGGGAGAGGGGCCAAAAACATTCAGTACTTC
CAISDGGRGAKNIQYF
>TRBJ1-1|TRBV20-1|NA|few
TGCAGTGCTAGAGTAGGACTCTTGGTCACTGAAGCTTTCTTT
CSARVGLLVTEAFF
>TRBJ1-1|TRBV7-2|TRBD1|few
TGTGCCAGCAGCATCCGGACAGGACGCGGCGCTTTCTTT
CASSIRTGRGAFF
>TRBJ2-7|TRBV20-1|NA|few
TGCAGTGCTAGTGGGGAAGGGATAAAACCTTACGAGCAGTACTTC
CSASGEGIKPYEQYF
>TRBJ1-2|TRBV6-1|NA|NA
TGTGCCAGCAGCCCTCGGGGGGTAAGGGGCTACACCTTC
CASSPRGVRGYTF
>TRBJ2-1|TRBV7-9|TRBD2|few
TGTGCCAGCAGCTTAGGGTTTGGCGGGAGGGCTCCCTACAATGAGCAGTTCTTC
CASSLGFGGRAPYNEQFF
>TRBJ1-4|TRBV28|NA|NA
TGTGCCAGCAGCCCCGTAAGGCGGGAAAAACTGTTTTTT
CASSPVRREKLFF
>TRBJ2-1|TRBV6-1|NA|NA
TGTGCCAGCAGTGCCTTAGAGTGGGGCTACAATGAGCAGTTCTTC
CASSALEWGYNEQFF
>TRBJ2-7|TRBV6-5|NA|NA
TGTGCCAGCAGTTACTCGACATGGCAAGAGCAGTACTTC
CASSYSTWQEQYF
>TRBJ2-7|TRBV12-3/TRBV12-4|NA|few
TGTGCCAGCAGTTTAGTACCGTCTCAATTTGTGAAGCAGTACTTC
CASSLVPSQFVKQYF
>TRBJ2-1|TRBV6-1|TRBD2|few
TGTGCCAGCAGCTCAAGCGGGAGCTCCTACAATGAGCAGTTCTTC
CASSSSGSSYNEQFF
>TRBJ1-2|TRBV19|TRBD1|few
TGTGCCAGTAGTAACGGACAGGACACTAACTATGGCTACACCTTC
CASSNGQDTNYGYTF
>TRBJ1-5|TRBV28|NA|NA
TGTGCCAGCAGTTTAGGCAGGGACGGGCAGCCCCAGCATTTT
CASSLGRDGQPQHF
>TRBJ2-2|TRBV15|NA|NA
TGTGCCACCAGCTTGACAGTGATTTCCACCGGGGAGCTGTTTTTT
CATSLTVISTGELFF
>TRBJ1-5|TRBV5-1|NA|NA
TGCGCCAGCAGTCCGATCTCTGACACCGACGGGTATCAGCCCCAGCATTTT
CASSPISDTDGYQPQHF
>TRBJ1-1|TRBV28|NA|few
TGTGCCAGCAGTTTTACCAAGACCGGCGAAGCTTTCTTT
CASSFTKTGEAFF
>TRBJ1-1|TRBV6-2/TRBV6-3|NA|once
TGTGCCAGCAATTACCCCCCGTCACACAATGAGGCTTTCTTT
CASNYPPSHNEAFF
>TRBJ2-6|TRBV28|TRBD1|NA
TGTGCCAGCAGGCAGACAGGGGCCGGGGCCAACGTCCTGACTTTC
CASRQTGAGANVLTF
>TRBJ2-3|TRBV5-6|NA|NA
TGTGCCAGCAGCTCGACAGCTAGCACAGATACGCAGTATTTT
CASSSTASTDTQYF
>TRBJ2-2|TRBV7-6|NA|few
TGTGCCAGCAGCTTTGTTAACACCGGGGAGCTGTTTTTT
CASSFVNTGELFF
>TRBJ1-1|TRBV6-6|NA|NA
TGTGCCAGCAGTTACTCGAACCGAGGGGGGGCTGAAGCTTTCTTT
CASSYSNRGGAEAFF
>TRBJ2-3|TRBV6-4|NA|NA
TGTGCCAGCAGTGAAGTAGCGGCGAGCACAGATACGCAGTATTTT
CASSEVAASTDTQYF
>TRBJ2-7|TRBV6-5|TRBD1|NA
TGTGCCAGCAGTTCAGAGACAGGGGACGAGCAGTACTTC
CASSSETGDEQYF
>TRBJ2-3|TRBV20-1|NA|NA
TGCAGTGCTAGCGCAGACTGGGAGACAGATACGCAGTATTTT
CSASADWETDTQYF
>TRBJ1-6|TRBV28|NA|NA
TGTGCCAGCAGCCGACCCGTTCGCTCCTATAATTCACCCCTCCACTTT
CASSRPVRSYNSPLHF
>TRBJ2-7|TRBV28|TRBD2|few
TGTGCCAGCAGTCCTGGACTAGCGGGAGCCGCCTACGAGCAGTACTTC
CASSPGLAGAAYEQYF
>TRBJ2-1|TRBV7-8|NA|medium-sized
TGTGCCAGCAGCTTAGAGGCGTCTTTGAGTGAGCAGTTCTTC
CASSLEASLSEQFF
>TRBJ2-1|TRBV19|NA|few
TGTGCCAGTAGTACATGGCACCACAATGAGCAGTTCTTC
CASSTWHHNEQFF
>TRBJ1-1|TRBV29-1|NA|medium-sized
TGCAGCGCACTGGGGACCCGGGATACTGAAGCTTTCTTT
CSALGTRDTEAFF
>TRBJ2-1|TRBV5-1|NA|few
TGCGCCAGCAGCTTCGCCGGACTAACCTACAATGAGCAGTTCTTC
CASSFAGLTYNEQFF
>TRBJ1-5|TRBV27|NA|large
TGTGCCAGCAGTTTATCGGGGCGACAGCCCCAGCATTTT
CASSLSGRQPQHF
>TRBJ1-2|TRBV6-1|NA|few
TGTGCCAGCAGAGGACAAAGGAGCTCGACTAACTATGGCTACACCTTC
CASRGQRSSTNYGYTF
>TRBJ2-3|TRBV7-6|NA|NA
TGTGCCAGCAGCTCCTGGGGCGGGAACACAGATACGCAGTATTTT
CASSSWGGNTDTQYF
>TRBJ2-1|TRBV30|NA|once
TGTGCCTGGAGTGTATTAGGCTCAGAGGCCTACAATGAGCAGTTCTTC
CAWSVLGSEAYNEQFF
>TRBJ2-2|TRBV6-4|NA|few
TGTGCCAGCCCCGGGGAGCTGTTTTTT
CASPGELFF
>TRBJ2-7|TRBV11-3|TRBD2|NA
TGTGCCAGCAGCCTTTCCGGGGGGACCTACGAGCAGTACTTC
CASSLSGGTYEQYF
>TRBJ2-1|TRBV28|TRBD2|many
TGTGCCAGCAGTTTAGGCGGGAGGGCCTACAATGAGCAGTTCTTC
CASSLGGRAYNEQFF
>TRBJ2-2|TRBV10-2|NA|NA
TGCGCCAGCAGTGCGGGCTACCAAACCGGGGAGCTGTTTTTT
CASSAGYQTGELFF
>TRBJ1-2|TRBV2|NA|NA
TGTGCCAGCAGTTTCAGGGCGGGCTATGGCTACACCTTC
CASSFRAGYGYTF
>TRBJ2-3|TRBV6-1|NA|NA
TGTGCCAGCACCGAGGGACTTGGCACAGATACGCAGTATTTT
CASTEGLGTDTQYF
>TRBJ2-5|TRBV7-2|NA|NA
TGTGCCAGCAGCCGGGTGGGTGAAGAGACCCAGTACTTC
CASSRVGEETQYF
>TRBJ2-1|TRBV20-1|TRBD2|few
TGCAGTGCGAGAGGTCTAGCGGGGGGGCCCTACAATGAGCAGTTCTTC
CSARGLAGGPYNEQFF